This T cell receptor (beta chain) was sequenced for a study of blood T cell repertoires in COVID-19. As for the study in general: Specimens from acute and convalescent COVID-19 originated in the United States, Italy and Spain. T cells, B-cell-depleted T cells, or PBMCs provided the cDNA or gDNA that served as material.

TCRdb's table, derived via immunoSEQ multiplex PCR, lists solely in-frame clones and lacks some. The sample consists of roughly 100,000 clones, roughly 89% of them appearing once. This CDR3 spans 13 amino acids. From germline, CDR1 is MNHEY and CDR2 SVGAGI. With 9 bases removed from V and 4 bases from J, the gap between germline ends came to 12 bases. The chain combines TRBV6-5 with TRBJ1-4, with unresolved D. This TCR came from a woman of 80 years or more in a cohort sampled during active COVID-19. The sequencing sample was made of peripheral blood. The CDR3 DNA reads TGTGCCAGTAACCAGGTGAATAATGAAAAACTGTTTTTT. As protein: CASNQVNNEKLFF.